The 2 T cell receptor beta chains given below trace back to one sample, sequenced in a study of cytomegalovirus exposure and HLA in healthy donors. Amplification used 60 Vbeta primers and 13 Jbeta primers. Using immunoSEQ multiplex PCR, the repertoire was profiled, and TCRdb retains in-frame clones only, with some absent. The data show around 76,000 clones, 65% to 75% seen once. The sequenced material came from PBMCs. Receptors originate from a man aged 35-49 years in good health and CMV-seropositive.

In this sample, this clone is large (0.1 to 1%). The gene calls are TRBV18 and TRBJ1-5; TRBD1 aligns across 7 bases. Germline values: CDR1 KGHSH, CDR2 LQKENI. The CDR3 spans 15 residues. The junction had 4 bases not matched to a gene; V was cut back by 5 bases and J by 0 bases. CDR3 sequence: CASSEGQSSNQPQHF. CDR3 DNA: TGTGCCAGCTCAGAGGGACAGAGTAGCAATCAGCCCCAGCATTTT. The whole variable domain, remainder taken from reference TRBV18 and TRBJ1-5, is NAGVMQNPRHLVRRRGQEARLRCSPMKGHSHVYWYRQLPEEGLKFMVYLQKENIIDESGMPKERFSAEFPKEGPSILRIQQVVRGDSAAYFCASSEGQSSNQPQHFGDGTRLSIL.

The chain has TRBV10-3 and TRBJ2-4, with D tentatively TRBD2 (5 bases). The germline V gene encodes CDR1 ENHRY and CDR2 SYGVKD. The CDR3 loop spans 15 amino acids. V gave up 0 bases and J gave up 3 bases, with 9 bases separating them. CDR3 in DNA: TGTGCCATCAGTGAGTCGGTCCGGGACAAAAACATTCAGTACTTC. This codes for CAISESVRDKNIQYF.